This is a list of T cell receptor beta chains from one sample in a study of response to subunit inactivated influenza vaccine. Each CDR3 protein is one row after TCRdb ran MiXCR on the RT-PCR reads. The sample has approximately 480,000 distinct CDR3 sequences; about 10% are singletons. Here the sequenced sample was PBMCs from blood, taken 40 to 50 days after vaccination. These receptor sequences come from a man aged 50 or older who received an inactivated influenza vaccine. CDR3s include the opening cysteine and the closing phenylalanine or tryptophan. The D gene is left open where the match is weak. For some rows the clone size is stated as once, few or many, or as a class when expanded; others skip it.

d_call: .; j_call: TRBJ2-5; clone_size: .; v_call: TRBV5-1; cdr3_length: 14; cdr3_nt: TGCGCCAGCACCGAGCTTCTCGGGGGAGAGACCCAGTACTTC; cdr3_aa: CASTELLGGETQYF
d_call: .; j_call: TRBJ1-4; clone_size: few; v_call: TRBV7-2; cdr3_length: 15; cdr3_nt: TGTGCCAGCAGCTTAGATGGGGGCGAGGGTGAAAAACTGTTTTTT; cdr3_aa: CASSLDGGEGEKLFF
d_call: .; j_call: TRBJ2-6; clone_size: few; v_call: TRBV12-3/TRBV12-4; cdr3_length: 16; cdr3_nt: TGTGCCAGCAGCTTGTCCCCTCTAGTAGGGGGCAACGTCCTGACTTTC; cdr3_aa: CASSLSPLVGGNVLTF
d_call: TRBD1; j_call: TRBJ2-7; clone_size: .; v_call: TRBV5-1; cdr3_length: 16; cdr3_nt: TGCGCCAGCAGCCAGAACGGACAGGGCAGCTCCTACGAGCAGTACTTC; cdr3_aa: CASSQNGQGSSYEQYF
d_call: .; j_call: TRBJ2-3; clone_size: .; v_call: TRBV7-2; cdr3_length: 15; cdr3_nt: TGTGCCAGCAGCCAGGACGGAACAGTAACAGATACGCAGTATTTT; cdr3_aa: CASSQDGTVTDTQYF
d_call: .; j_call: TRBJ1-2; clone_size: .; v_call: TRBV29-1; cdr3_length: 12; cdr3_nt: TGCAGCGTTGAAGAGTCAATAAGTGGCTACACCTTC; cdr3_aa: CSVEESISGYTF
d_call: TRBD2; j_call: TRBJ2-5; clone_size: .; v_call: TRBV20-1; cdr3_length: 15; cdr3_nt: TGCAGTGCTAGAGGAGGGACTAACTTACAAGAGACCCAGTACTTC; cdr3_aa: CSARGGTNLQETQYF
d_call: .; j_call: TRBJ2-2; clone_size: many; v_call: TRBV7-8; cdr3_length: 14; cdr3_nt: TGTGCCAGCAGCTCAAGCGACAGTATCAGGGAGCTGTTTTTT; cdr3_aa: CASSSSDSIRELFF
d_call: .; j_call: TRBJ1-2; clone_size: once; v_call: TRBV5-6; cdr3_length: 13; cdr3_nt: TGTGCCAGCAGCTTGGGGCTGGCGTATGGCTACACCTTC; cdr3_aa: CASSLGLAYGYTF
d_call: TRBD2; j_call: TRBJ2-1; clone_size: many; v_call: TRBV18; cdr3_length: 14; cdr3_nt: TGTGCCAGCTCACCATGGGGCGGGAGGAATGAGCAGTTCTTC; cdr3_aa: CASSPWGGRNEQFF
d_call: .; j_call: TRBJ1-6; clone_size: many; v_call: TRBV12-3/TRBV12-4; cdr3_length: 14; cdr3_nt: TGTGCCAGCAGTTTATCACAGAATAATTCACCCCTCCACTTT; cdr3_aa: CASSLSQNNSPLHF
d_call: TRBD1; j_call: TRBJ2-7; clone_size: .; v_call: TRBV28; cdr3_length: 13; cdr3_nt: TGTGCCAGCAGTGACAGGGCGCGCGGCGAGCAGTACTTC; cdr3_aa: CASSDRARGEQYF
d_call: .; j_call: TRBJ1-3; clone_size: few; v_call: TRBV5-4; cdr3_length: 13; cdr3_nt: TGTGCCACCTTCTTCTACACTGGAAACACCATATATTTT; cdr3_aa: CATFFYTGNTIYF
d_call: .; j_call: TRBJ1-2; clone_size: few; v_call: TRBV7-9; cdr3_length: 12; cdr3_nt: TGTGCCAGCAGCCTAGGAGTGAGTGGCTACACCTTC; cdr3_aa: CASSLGVSGYTF
d_call: .; j_call: TRBJ2-2; clone_size: few; v_call: TRBV4-3; cdr3_length: 15; cdr3_nt: TGCGCCAGCAGCCAACTGGCAGCCGCCACCGGGGAGCTGTTTTTT; cdr3_aa: CASSQLAAATGELFF
d_call: .; j_call: TRBJ2-1; clone_size: once; v_call: TRBV27; cdr3_length: 13; cdr3_nt: TGTGCCAGCAGTTTCCGGGGCTACAATGAGCAGTTCTTC; cdr3_aa: CASSFRGYNEQFF
d_call: .; j_call: TRBJ2-1; clone_size: many; v_call: TRBV5-1; cdr3_length: 15; cdr3_nt: TGCGCCAGCAGCTTGATCGGGGACTCCTACAATGAGCAGTTCTTC; cdr3_aa: CASSLIGDSYNEQFF
d_call: .; j_call: TRBJ1-2; clone_size: .; v_call: TRBV5-1; cdr3_length: 16; cdr3_nt: TGCGCCAGCAGCTTGCGGGCGGATACTTTGAACTATGGCTACACCTTC; cdr3_aa: CASSLRADTLNYGYTF
d_call: .; j_call: TRBJ2-3; clone_size: few; v_call: TRBV12-3/TRBV12-4; cdr3_length: 15; cdr3_nt: TGTGCCAGCAGTCGCTTAGCCATATTCACAGATACGCAGTATTTT; cdr3_aa: CASSRLAIFTDTQYF
d_call: .; j_call: TRBJ2-5; clone_size: .; v_call: TRBV10-3; cdr3_length: 15; cdr3_nt: TGTGCCATCAGTGAGGTACCAGCCCGTCAAGAGACCCAGTACTTC; cdr3_aa: CAISEVPARQETQYF
d_call: .; j_call: TRBJ2-1; clone_size: .; v_call: TRBV2; cdr3_length: 15; cdr3_nt: TGTGCCAGCAGTGATGGGCCCCTGACCTACAATGAGCAGTTCTTC; cdr3_aa: CASSDGPLTYNEQFF
d_call: .; j_call: TRBJ2-7; clone_size: .; v_call: TRBV20-1; cdr3_length: 11; cdr3_nt: TGCAGTGCGAGGGAGCCCTACGAGCAGTACTTC; cdr3_aa: CSAREPYEQYF
d_call: .; j_call: TRBJ1-1; clone_size: many; v_call: TRBV12-3/TRBV12-4; cdr3_length: 13; cdr3_nt: TGTGCCAGCAGTTTAACAAGGGGCACTGAAGCTTTCTTT; cdr3_aa: CASSLTRGTEAFF
d_call: TRBD2; j_call: TRBJ2-1; clone_size: few; v_call: TRBV20-1; cdr3_length: 14; cdr3_nt: TGCAGTGCTGAAATAGCGGGAAGCGGCAATGAGCAGTTCTTC; cdr3_aa: CSAEIAGSGNEQFF
d_call: .; j_call: TRBJ2-2; clone_size: many; v_call: TRBV10-3; cdr3_length: 16; cdr3_nt: TGTGCCATCAGTGAGTCAACTAGCTCGAACACCGGGGAGCTGTTTTTT; cdr3_aa: CAISESTSSNTGELFF
d_call: TRBD2; j_call: TRBJ2-5; clone_size: .; v_call: TRBV7-2; cdr3_length: 17; cdr3_nt: TGTGCCAGCAGCTTAGGGGTCCGCGGGAGATACCAAGAGACCCAGTACTTC; cdr3_aa: CASSLGVRGRYQETQYF
d_call: .; j_call: TRBJ2-5; clone_size: many; v_call: TRBV12-3/TRBV12-4; cdr3_length: 13; cdr3_nt: TGTGCCAGCAGTTTTGTGTCACCAGAGACCCAGTACTTC; cdr3_aa: CASSFVSPETQYF
d_call: .; j_call: TRBJ1-5; clone_size: .; v_call: TRBV12-3/TRBV12-4; cdr3_length: 13; cdr3_nt: TGTGCCAGCAGTTTAACAGGGAGTATTGCCCAGCATTTT; cdr3_aa: CASSLTGSIAQHF